Detailed here is one T cell receptor (beta chain). Its antigen is as yet unknown. This sample is part of a study of beta chain features in type 1 diabetes. Across the study: When patients were set against healthy donors, age, gender and cell yields were similar.

Investigators reverse transcribed all isolated RNA, so they sequenced expressed TCRB transcripts. Sequencing was performed with immunoSEQ multiplex PCR; in TCRdb, only in-frame clones are kept and a portion is missing. The sample lists around 310,000 clones; about 10% were seen once. Findings of the study overall: PCR, the amplification step, might favor shorter templates, equally in patients and controls. Sampled from patients, naive, central memory and Treg TCRB repertoires appeared more similar than those sampled from healthy donors.

The CDR3 sequence is 14 residues long. Germline CDR1 and CDR2: SGHAT and FQNNGV. Trimming took off 3 bases at V and 3 bases at J, with 12 bases between the two ends. Via the markers CD45RO/CCR7/CD25/CD127/CD95/CD27, stem cell-like memory, regulatory, central memory and naive CD4+ cells were sorted. Sequenced sample: naive CD4+ T cells from blood. J is TRBJ2-7 and V is TRBV11-2; D is unresolved. The sequence was collected from a woman aged 25 to 39 in good health. This CDR3 is CASSFLPVDYEQYF. The CDR3 DNA sequence: TGTGCCAGCAGCTTTTTACCCGTAGACTACGAGCAGTACTTC.